The sequence of this TCR beta chain was determined in a study of T-cell reconstitution after alpha-beta-depleted transplantation in children. The germline gives CDR1 SGHAT, CDR2 FQNNGV. This CDR3 is 17 amino acids long. J lost 1 base, V lost 8 bases, and 13 bases had no gene match. For TCRbeta, the library was prepared with unique molecular identifiers. TCRdb reanalysed the PCR reads using MiXCR and keeps one entry per CDR3 protein. The sample records roughly 300,000 distinct CDR3 sequences, 9.5% to 10% being singletons. The chain couples TRBV11-2 to TRBJ2-4; 8 bases line up with TRBD1. This specimen consisted of PBMCs from the stem cell graft donor, obtained from the stem cell graft. This TCR came from a human donor who donated a stem cell graft to a child with SCID. The CDR3 DNA reads as TGTGCCAGCGGGACAGGCCCTTTATTTGAGGCCAAAAACATTCAGTACTTC. Translation gives CASGTGPLFEAKNIQYF. Complete variable domain (other parts from reference TRBV11-2 and TRBJ2-4): EAGVAQSPRYKIIEKRQSVAFWCNPISGHATLYWYQQILGQGPKLLIQFQNNGVVDDSQLPKDRFSAERLKGVDSTLKIQPAKLEDSAVYLCASGTGPLFEAKNIQYFGAGTRLSVL.